This paragraph reports one T cell receptor beta chain. The antigen is unknown. This record belongs to a study of T cell responses to AZD1222 COVID-19 vaccine. Whole-study context: It was second doses at about 4 or about 12 weeks that were pooled.

Germline CDR1 and CDR2: MNHEY and SVGAGI. The CDR3 has 14 amino acids. Trimming stripped 5 bases from V and 0 bases from J, with 10 bases between. Regarding the study as a whole: Breadth and depth of Spike-specific TCRs rose after two AZD1222 doses.

This table comes from immunoSEQ multiplex PCR, and its TCRdb copy is limited to in-frame clones, with some not included. The sample lists approximately 150,000 clones, more than 80% occurring once. The receptor comes from an adult in good health. The source material was peripheral blood, sampled on day 0 of AZD1222 vaccination. This rearrangement joins TRBV6-5 to TRBJ1-1; tentatively, D is TRBD1 (6 bases). The CDR3: CASSTGKLNTEAFF. DNA of the CDR3: TGTGCCAGCAGTACAGGGAAGTTGAACACTGAAGCTTTCTTT.